The TCR beta chain described here comes from a study of cytomegalovirus exposure and HLA in healthy donors. Amplification used 60 Vbeta primers and 13 Jbeta primers. Repertoires were generated with immunoSEQ multiplex PCR, while TCRdb's copy carries only in-frame clones and drops some. Counted here are 130,000 or so clones, over 70% occurring once; the ten biggest clones make up approximately 9.1%. This clone was picked up one time. CDR1 and CDR2 from the germline V gene are SGHTA and FQGNSA. The V end lost 1 base, the J end lost 5 bases, and 14 bases lay between the germline ends. There are 15 residues in the CDR3.

Sample: PBMCs. The origin of this receptor is a woman in her fifties or sixties in good health and CMV-seropositive. The V and J genes are TRBV7-2 and TRBJ1-2; tentative D call: TRBD1 (5 bases). CDR3 sequence: CASSLGQPGRYGYTF. The CDR3 DNA sequence: TGTGCCAGCAGCTTAGGGCAACCAGGGAGGTATGGCTACACCTTC.